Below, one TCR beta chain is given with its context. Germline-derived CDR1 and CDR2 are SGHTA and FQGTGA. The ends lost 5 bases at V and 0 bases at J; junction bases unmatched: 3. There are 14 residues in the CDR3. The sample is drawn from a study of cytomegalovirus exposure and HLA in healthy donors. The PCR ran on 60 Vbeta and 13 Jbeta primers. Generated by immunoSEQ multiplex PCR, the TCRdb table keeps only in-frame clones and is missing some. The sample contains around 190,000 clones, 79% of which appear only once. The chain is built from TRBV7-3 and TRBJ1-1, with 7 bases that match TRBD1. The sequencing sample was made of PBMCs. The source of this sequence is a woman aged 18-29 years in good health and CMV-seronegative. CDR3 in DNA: TGTGCCAGCAGCCCGGGACAGATGAACACTGAAGCTTTCTTT. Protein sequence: CASSPGQMNTEAFF.